Below, one TCR beta chain is given with its context. These data come from a study of blood T cell repertoires in COVID-19. Background on the study: There were acute and convalescent COVID-19 samples, and they came from the United States, Italy and Spain.

As handled by the study authors: Quantification of nucleated cells was approximated via reference gene primer amplification. Data came from immunoSEQ multiplex PCR; TCRdb stores just in-frame clones and leaves some out. Clonal size and the V and J genes are those of that table, whereas D and trimming came from the DNA. The sample includes some 31,000 clones, roughly nine tenths seen only once; the top ten take 9.9%. This CDR3 has 15 residues. With V trimmed by 4 bases and J by 5 bases, 7 bases remained unmatched. Germline V gives CDR1 MNHEY, CDR2 SMNVEV (reference sequence). The receptor was derived from a human donor with active COVID-19. The donor label of this sample is uncertain. This chain connects TRBV27 to TRBJ1-1, with 10 bases identical to TRBD1. The source material was peripheral blood. Written as DNA, the CDR3 is TGTGCCAGCAGTTGGGACAGGGGCCCGTGGACTGAAGCTTTCTTT. This sequence encodes CASSWDRGPWTEAFF.